This paragraph covers one TCR beta chain sequence. Its antigen is as yet unknown. The V segment lost 5 bases and the J segment 2 bases; nucleotides outside the gene matches: 7. This CDR3 has 15 amino acids. The V gene's germline CDR1 is SGHTA and CDR2 FQGNSA. Libraries were prepared by immunoSEQ multiplex PCR; TCRdb keeps only in-frame clonotypes and omits some of them. The data show 3,500 to 5,500 clones, about 61% seen once. Sequencing used one aliquot of 500,000 cells per fraction. This entry comes from a study of coeliac disease. General study results and limits: Largely private TRB repertoires meant most sequences were sample-unique. Lamina propria and intraepithelial cell fractions may contain each other's cells. Lower clonality than controls marked TRB and TRG repertoires from active celiac intraepithelial and lamina propria samples.

The J gene is TRBJ2-7, the V gene TRBV7-2, with TRBD2 identical over 9 bases. This clonotype was sampled from a man in his sixties or seventies with active celiac disease. Sequenced input: intraepithelial lymphocytes from the gut. CDR3 sequence: CASSQAGGTPYEQYF. The CDR3 region has the DNA TGTGCCAGCAGCCAAGCGGGGGGAACGCCCTACGAGCAGTACTTC.